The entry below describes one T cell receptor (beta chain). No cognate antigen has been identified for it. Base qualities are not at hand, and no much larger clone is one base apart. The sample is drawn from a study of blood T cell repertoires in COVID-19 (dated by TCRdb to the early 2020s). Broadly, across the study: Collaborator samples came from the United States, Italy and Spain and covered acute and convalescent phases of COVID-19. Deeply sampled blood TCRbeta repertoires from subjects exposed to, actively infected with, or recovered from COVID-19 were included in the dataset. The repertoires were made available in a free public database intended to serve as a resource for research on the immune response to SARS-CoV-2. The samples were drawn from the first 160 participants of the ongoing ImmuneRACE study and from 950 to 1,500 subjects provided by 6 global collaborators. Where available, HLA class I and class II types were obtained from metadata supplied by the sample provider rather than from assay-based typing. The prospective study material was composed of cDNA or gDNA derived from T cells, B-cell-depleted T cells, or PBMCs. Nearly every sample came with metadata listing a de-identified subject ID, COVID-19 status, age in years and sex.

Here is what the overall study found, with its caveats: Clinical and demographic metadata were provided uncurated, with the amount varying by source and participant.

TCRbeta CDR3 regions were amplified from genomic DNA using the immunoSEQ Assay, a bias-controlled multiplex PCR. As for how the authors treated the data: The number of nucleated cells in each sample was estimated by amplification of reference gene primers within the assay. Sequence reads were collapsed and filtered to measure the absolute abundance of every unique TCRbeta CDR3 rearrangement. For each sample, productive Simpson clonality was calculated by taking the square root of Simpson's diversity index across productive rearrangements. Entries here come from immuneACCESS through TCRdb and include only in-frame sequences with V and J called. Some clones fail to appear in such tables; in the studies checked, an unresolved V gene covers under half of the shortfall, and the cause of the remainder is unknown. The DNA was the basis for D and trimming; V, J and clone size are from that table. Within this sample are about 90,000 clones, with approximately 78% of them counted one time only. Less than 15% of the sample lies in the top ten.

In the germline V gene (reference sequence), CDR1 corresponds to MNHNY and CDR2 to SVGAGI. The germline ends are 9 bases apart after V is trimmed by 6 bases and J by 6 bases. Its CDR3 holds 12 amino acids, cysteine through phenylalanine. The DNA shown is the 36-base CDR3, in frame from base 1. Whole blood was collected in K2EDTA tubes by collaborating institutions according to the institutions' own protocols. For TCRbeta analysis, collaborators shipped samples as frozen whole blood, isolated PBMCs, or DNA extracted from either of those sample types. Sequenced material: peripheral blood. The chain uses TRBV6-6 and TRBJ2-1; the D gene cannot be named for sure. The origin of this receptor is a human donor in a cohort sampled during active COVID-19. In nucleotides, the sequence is TGTGCCAGCAGCTCCCTACTCAATGAGCAGTTCTTC. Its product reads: CASSSLLNEQFF.